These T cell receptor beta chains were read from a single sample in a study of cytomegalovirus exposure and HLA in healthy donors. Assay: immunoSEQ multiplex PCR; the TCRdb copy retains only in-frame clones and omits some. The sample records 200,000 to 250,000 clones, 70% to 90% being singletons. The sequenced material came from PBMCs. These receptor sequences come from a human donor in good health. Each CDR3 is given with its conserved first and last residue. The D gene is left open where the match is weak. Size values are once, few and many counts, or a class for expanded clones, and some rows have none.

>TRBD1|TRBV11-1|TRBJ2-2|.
CASRLDRPNTGELFF
TGTGCCAGCAGATTGGACAGGCCGAACACCGGGGAGCTGTTTTTT
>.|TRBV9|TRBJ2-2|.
CASSVELSVMVGELFF
TGTGCCAGCAGCGTTGAGCTATCGGTAATGGTAGGGGAGCTGTTTTTT
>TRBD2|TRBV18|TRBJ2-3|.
CASSPKRSGSKRGYF
TGTGCCAGCTCCCCGAAGCGTAGCGGGAGCAAAAGGGGTTATTTT
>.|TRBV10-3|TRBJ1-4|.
CATADRPNEKLFF
TGTGCCACGGCCGACAGGCCTAATGAAAAACTGTTTTTT
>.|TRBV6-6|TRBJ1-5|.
CASSRFARGNQPQHF
TGTGCCAGCTCTCGTTTCGCCAGGGGCAATCAGCCCCAGCATTTT
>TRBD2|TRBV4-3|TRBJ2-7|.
CASSHSGSSYEQYF
TGCGCCAGCAGCCATAGCGGGAGCTCCTACGAGCAGTACTTC
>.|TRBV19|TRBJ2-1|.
CASSIAASLGNEQFF
TGTGCCAGTAGTATAGCGGCTAGCCTGGGTAATGAGCAGTTCTTC
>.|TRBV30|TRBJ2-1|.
CAWWNGGGRVPNEQFF
TGTGCCTGGTGGAACGGAGGGGGGAGGGTTCCCAATGAGCAGTTCTTC
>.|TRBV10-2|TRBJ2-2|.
CASSESVGVPGELFF
TGCGCCAGCAGTGAGTCGGTAGGGGTACCCGGGGAGCTGTTTTTT
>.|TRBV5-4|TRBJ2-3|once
CASSYFPGSTDTQYF
TGTGCCAGCAGCTACTTTCCGGGAAGCACAGATACGCAGTATTTT
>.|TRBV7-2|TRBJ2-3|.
CASSLTEIGGGSTDTQYF
TGTGCCAGCAGCTTAACCGAGATTGGCGGCGGGAGCACAGATACGCAGTATTTT
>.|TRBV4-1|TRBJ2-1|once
CASSQDLARGSYNEQFF
TGCGCCAGCAGCCAAGACCTAGCGCGAGGCTCCTACAATGAGCAGTTCTTC
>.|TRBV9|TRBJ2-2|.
CASSVATGPTGELFF
TGTGCCAGCAGCGTAGCTACAGGGCCCACCGGGGAGCTGTTTTTT
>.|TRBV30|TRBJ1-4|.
CAWNRRGEELFF
TGTGCCTGGAACAGGAGGGGCGAGGAACTGTTTTTT
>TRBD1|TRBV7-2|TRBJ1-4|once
CASRPGQANEKLFF
TGTGCCAGCAGACCTGGACAGGCCAATGAAAAACTGTTTTTT
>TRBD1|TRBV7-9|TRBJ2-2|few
CASSGQGQGTNTGELFF
TGTGCCAGCAGCGGACAGGGACAGGGAACGAACACCGGGGAGCTGTTTTTT
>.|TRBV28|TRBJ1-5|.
CASSSQGGFLSNQPQHF
TGTGCCAGCAGTTCACAGGGTGGGTTTCTGAGCAATCAGCCCCAGCATTTT
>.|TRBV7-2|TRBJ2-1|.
CASSHPLEGVAYNEQFF
TGTGCCAGCAGCCATCCTTTGGAGGGAGTAGCCTACAATGAGCAGTTCTTC
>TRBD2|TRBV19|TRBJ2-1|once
CASSGRTSRYYNEQFF
TGTGCCAGTAGTGGGAGGACTAGCCGATACTATAATGAGCAGTTCTTC
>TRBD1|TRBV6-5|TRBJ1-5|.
CASSSGTGPFNQPQHF
TGTGCCAGCAGTTCCGGGACAGGGCCCTTCAATCAGCCCCAGCATTTT
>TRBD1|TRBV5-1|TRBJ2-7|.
CASSLWGQRSGSYEQYF
TGCGCCAGCAGCTTGTGGGGACAGCGAAGTGGCTCCTACGAGCAGTACTTC
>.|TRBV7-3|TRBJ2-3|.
CASSSPEGTQYF
TGTGCCAGCAGCTCCCCCGAGGGTACGCAGTATTTT
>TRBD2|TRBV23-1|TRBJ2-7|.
CASSQPSGGRSYEQYF
TGCGCCAGCAGTCAACCGTCGGGCGGGAGGTCCTACGAGCAGTACTTC
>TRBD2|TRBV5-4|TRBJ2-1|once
CASSPGLAGGNEQFF
TGTGCCAGCAGCCCGGGACTAGCGGGGGGCAATGAGCAGTTCTTC
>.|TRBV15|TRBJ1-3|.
CATSQGDSSGNTIYF
TGTGCCACCAGCCAAGGCGACAGTAGCGGAAACACCATATATTTT
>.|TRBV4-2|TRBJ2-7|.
CASSQDARAEQYF
TGTGCCAGCAGCCAAGACGCGAGGGCCGAGCAGTACTTC
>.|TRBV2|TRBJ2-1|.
CASSKLAAYNEQFF
TGTGCCAGCAGTAAGCTCGCGGCCTACAATGAGCAGTTCTTC
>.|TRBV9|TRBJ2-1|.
CASSVATGTYNEQFF
TGTGCCAGCAGCGTAGCTACCGGGACCTACAATGAGCAGTTCTTC
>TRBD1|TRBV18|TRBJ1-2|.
CASSPQNSGQAFYGYTF
TGTGCCAGCTCACCGCAGAATTCGGGACAGGCCTTCTATGGCTACACCTTC
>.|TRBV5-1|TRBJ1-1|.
CASSLALDTEAFF
TGCGCCAGCAGCTTGGCTCTTGACACTGAAGCTTTCTTT
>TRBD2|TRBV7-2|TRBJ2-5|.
CASSLVGLAGSQETQYF
TGTGCCAGCAGCTTAGTTGGACTAGCGGGGTCACAAGAGACCCAGTACTTC
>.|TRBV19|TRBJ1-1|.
CASAPGGRNTEAFF
TGTGCCAGTGCCCCGGGCGGGAGGAACACTGAAGCTTTCTTT
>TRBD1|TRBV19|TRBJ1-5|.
CASSTRTGFDQPQHF
TGTGCCAGTAGTACCCGGACAGGGTTTGATCAGCCCCAGCATTTT
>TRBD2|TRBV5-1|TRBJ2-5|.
CASSWTSSETQYF
TGCGCCAGCAGCTGGACTAGCTCAGAGACCCAGTACTTC
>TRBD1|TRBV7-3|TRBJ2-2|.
CASSQTGGLGTGELFF
TGTGCCAGCAGCCAAACAGGGGGCCTGGGAACCGGGGAGCTGTTTTTT
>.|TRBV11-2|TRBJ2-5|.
CASSTLVVSGQETQYF
TGTGCCAGCAGCACACTGGTGGTTAGCGGCCAAGAGACCCAGTACTTC
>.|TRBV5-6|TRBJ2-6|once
CASSLVAGSVSGANVLTF
TGTGCCAGCAGCTTGGTAGCAGGGTCTGTGTCTGGGGCCAACGTCCTGACTTTC
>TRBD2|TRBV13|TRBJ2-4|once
CASSPRQTSGKRGEAKNIQYF
TGTGCCAGCAGCCCTCGTCAGACTAGCGGGAAGAGAGGGGAAGCCAAAAACATTCAGTACTTC
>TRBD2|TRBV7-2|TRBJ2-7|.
CASSLTLSGSSYEQYF
TGTGCCAGCAGCTTAACCCTGAGCGGGAGTAGCTACGAGCAGTACTTC
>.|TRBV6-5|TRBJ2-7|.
CASSLSRYEQYF
TGTGCCAGCAGTCTTAGCCGCTACGAGCAGTACTTC
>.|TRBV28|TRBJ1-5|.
CASSRRGTGNQPQHF
TGTGCCAGCAGTCGGCGGGGGACGGGCAATCAGCCCCAGCATTTT
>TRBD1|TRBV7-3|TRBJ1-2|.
CASSFGTGVGYTF
TGTGCCAGCAGCTTTGGGACAGGGGTCGGCTACACCTTC
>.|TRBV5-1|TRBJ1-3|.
CASATSGEPGNTIYF
TGCGCCAGCGCAACCTCAGGGGAACCTGGAAACACCATATATTTT
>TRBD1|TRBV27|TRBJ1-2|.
CASTQLGQEHYGYTF
TGTGCCAGCACCCAACTAGGACAGGAGCACTATGGCTACACCTTC
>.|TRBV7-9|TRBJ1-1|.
CASSPRQNTEAFF
TGTGCCAGCAGCCCACGACAGAACACTGAAGCTTTCTTT
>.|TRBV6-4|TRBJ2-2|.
CASSPQGNTGELFF
TGTGCCAGCAGTCCACAGGGGAACACCGGGGAGCTGTTTTTT
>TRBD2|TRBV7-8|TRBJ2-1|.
CASTTRGGGGHTYNEQFF
TGTGCCAGCACGACTCGGGGGGGTGGCGGACACACTTACAATGAGCAGTTCTTC
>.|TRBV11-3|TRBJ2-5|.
CASSLGQGGEETQYF
TGTGCCAGCAGCCTTGGACAGGGAGGGGAAGAGACCCAGTACTTC
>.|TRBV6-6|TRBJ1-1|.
CASSNIEAFF
TGTGCCAGCAGTAATATTGAAGCTTTCTTT
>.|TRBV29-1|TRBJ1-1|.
CSVEGGNTEAFF
TGCAGCGTTGAAGGAGGGAACACTGAAGCTTTCTTT
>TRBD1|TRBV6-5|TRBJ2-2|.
CASTDRGQGELFF
TGTGCCAGCACCGATAGGGGGCAGGGGGAGCTGTTTTTT
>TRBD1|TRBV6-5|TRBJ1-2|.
CASRPTGGIGYTF
TGTGCCAGCAGGCCCACAGGGGGCATTGGCTACACCTTC
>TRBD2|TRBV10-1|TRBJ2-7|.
CASVSPIGSGRYEQYF
TGCGCCAGCGTCTCCCCCATAGGGAGCGGGAGGTACGAGCAGTACTTC